Here is one T cell receptor (beta chain) with its context. The read terminates 3 residues ahead of where the CDR3 ends, so the germline J gene completes it. J lost 10 bases, V lost 0 bases, and 8 bases had no gene match. This CDR3 comprises 15 residues. Germline CDR1 SGHRS, CDR2 YFSETQ. Profiled with immunoSEQ multiplex PCR; TCRdb holds only in-frame clones, not every one. The ten top clones account for 10%, within a sample of around 12,000 clones. This sample was taken from a study of T cells in women clearing cervical HPV infection. The receptor was isolated from a woman between 18 and 70 years old with a cervical HPV16 infection that either progressed to CIN3+ or cleared (not recorded which). Input material: blood buffy coat. The genes are TRBV5-1 and TRBJ1-4; 8 nucleotides align to TRBD1. The DNA read from the CDR3 is TGCGCCAGCAGCTTGGCGTGGGAAGGACAGGGAAAA. It yields the protein CASSLAWEGQGK. In full, the CDR3 is CASSLAWEGQGKLFF.